A selection of T cell receptor beta chains follows, all from one sample in a study of T cell repertoires in cytomegalovirus infection. TCRdb recomputed calls from the reads with MiXCR, one row per CDR3 protein. The sample yields 630,000 or so distinct CDR3 sequences, around 24% seen once. What was sequenced was CD8+ T cells from PBMCs. Every receptor here comes from a human donor in good health (CMV status not recorded). Some clones in this sample may be carry-over from other donors' samples. CDR3s include the opening cysteine and the closing phenylalanine or tryptophan. The order of the fields is CDR3 length, J gene, V gene, CDR3 protein.

CDR3 length: 15; J gene: TRBJ2-1; V gene: TRBV28; CDR3 protein: CASSFGVRSGNEQFF
CDR3 length: 14; J gene: TRBJ2-3; V gene: TRBV27; CDR3 protein: CASSLVGSTDTQYF
CDR3 length: 16; J gene: TRBJ2-6; V gene: TRBV7-9; CDR3 protein: CASSPPGWTGANVLTF
CDR3 length: 14; J gene: TRBJ2-7; V gene: TRBV14; CDR3 protein: CASSQGRWTYEQYF
CDR3 length: 13; J gene: TRBJ2-4; V gene: TRBV6-1; CDR3 protein: CASSFTGQNIQYF
CDR3 length: 15; J gene: TRBJ1-3; V gene: TRBV4-1; CDR3 protein: CASSQLDRAGNTIYF
CDR3 length: 19; J gene: TRBJ2-7; V gene: TRBV7-9; CDR3 protein: CASSPAGTQTSGPSYEQYF
CDR3 length: 15; J gene: TRBJ2-1; V gene: TRBV6-6; CDR3 protein: CASRPDRQGKVEQFF
CDR3 length: 16; J gene: TRBJ2-5; V gene: TRBV6-2/TRBV6-3; CDR3 protein: CASSQIAGGPEETQYF
CDR3 length: 11; J gene: TRBJ1-1; V gene: TRBV20-1; CDR3 protein: CSARDKAAAFF
CDR3 length: 13; J gene: TRBJ2-7; V gene: TRBV5-5; CDR3 protein: CASSLVLGREQYF
CDR3 length: 15; J gene: TRBJ2-1; V gene: TRBV20-1; CDR3 protein: CSTRGGGASYNEQFF
CDR3 length: 13; J gene: TRBJ1-2; V gene: TRBV6-2/TRBV6-3; CDR3 protein: CASRPPGWNGYTF
CDR3 length: 14; J gene: TRBJ2-5; V gene: TRBV28; CDR3 protein: CASSLDRVLETQYF
CDR3 length: 18; J gene: TRBJ2-1; V gene: TRBV5-1; CDR3 protein: CASRSTSGDGESYNEQFF
CDR3 length: 16; J gene: TRBJ1-5; V gene: TRBV7-9; CDR3 protein: CASSLGSDSRNQPQHF
CDR3 length: 15; J gene: TRBJ2-5; V gene: TRBV9; CDR3 protein: CASSVVLAGRETQYF
CDR3 length: 16; J gene: TRBJ2-1; V gene: TRBV7-9; CDR3 protein: CARSPSQGGELNEQFF
CDR3 length: 13; J gene: TRBJ2-7; V gene: TRBV20-1; CDR3 protein: CSARGLAGVEQYF
CDR3 length: 15; J gene: TRBJ2-5; V gene: TRBV7-3; CDR3 protein: CASILEGQQKETQYF
CDR3 length: 15; J gene: TRBJ2-3; V gene: TRBV28; CDR3 protein: CASSRPGGGTDTQYF
CDR3 length: 16; J gene: TRBJ2-3; V gene: TRBV6-5; CDR3 protein: CASSGVRRSSTDTQYF
CDR3 length: 16; J gene: TRBJ1-1; V gene: TRBV7-9; CDR3 protein: CASSLRGQRRNTEAFF
CDR3 length: 15; J gene: TRBJ2-1; V gene: TRBV7-9; CDR3 protein: CASSTHVDIYNEQFF
CDR3 length: 16; J gene: TRBJ1-2; V gene: TRBV7-9; CDR3 protein: CASSSADREYNYGYTF
CDR3 length: 15; J gene: TRBJ1-5; V gene: TRBV2; CDR3 protein: CASSDVAYSNQPQHF
CDR3 length: 12; J gene: TRBJ1-5; V gene: TRBV20-1; CDR3 protein: CSGGDSYQPQHF
CDR3 length: 17; J gene: TRBJ2-3; V gene: TRBV12-3/TRBV12-4; CDR3 protein: CASKTSGGVPQTDTQYF
CDR3 length: 14; J gene: TRBJ1-5; V gene: TRBV20-1; CDR3 protein: CSVSTGYSNQPQHF
CDR3 length: 14; J gene: TRBJ1-5; V gene: TRBV6-6; CDR3 protein: CASSYELRGQPQHF
CDR3 length: 18; J gene: TRBJ1-4; V gene: TRBV28; CDR3 protein: CASSPTGTLGATNEKLFF
CDR3 length: 17; J gene: TRBJ1-4; V gene: TRBV28; CDR3 protein: CASTNGRYGAVSEKLFF
CDR3 length: 14; J gene: TRBJ1-4; V gene: TRBV7-2; CDR3 protein: CASSLNSPNEKLFF
CDR3 length: 15; J gene: TRBJ2-3; V gene: TRBV28; CDR3 protein: CASYGTWTAKDTQYF
CDR3 length: 14; J gene: TRBJ1-1; V gene: TRBV20-1; CDR3 protein: CSASGGEMNTEAFF
CDR3 length: 19; J gene: TRBJ1-2; V gene: TRBV27; CDR3 protein: CASSLFHSLDGGVYYGYTF
CDR3 length: 12; J gene: TRBJ2-7; V gene: TRBV29-1; CDR3 protein: CSVEGPRYEQYF
CDR3 length: 13; J gene: TRBJ2-7; V gene: TRBV7-8; CDR3 protein: CASSPDSPYEQYF
CDR3 length: 16; J gene: TRBJ2-2; V gene: TRBV7-6; CDR3 protein: CASSTIAGGETGELFF
CDR3 length: 15; J gene: TRBJ1-4; V gene: TRBV6-1; CDR3 protein: CASNQRGATNEKLFF